The 23 T cell receptor beta chains listed next were all sequenced from one sample in a study of T cells in Graves' hyperthyroidism and ophthalmopathy. Amplification targeted TCR beta CDR3 regions from RNA transcripts. When the TCR CDR3 underwent first-round RT-PCR, the HTBI primer set was used. TCRdb analysed the multiplex PCR reads with MiXCR anew, one entry per CDR3 protein. The sample records about 560,000 distinct CDR3 sequences, over 15% being singletons. The sequenced material came from blood. The receptor source for this set is a woman in her late teens or twenties with Graves' hyperthyroidism.

This clonotype was seen a handful of times. This chain connects TRBV6-1 to TRBJ2-7, with D possibly TRBD1 on 7 matching bases. V was cut by 7 bases and J by 3 bases, with 16 bases left in between. The CDR3 totals 14 residues. Germline lookup yields CDR1 MNHNS and CDR2 SASEGT. The CDR3 here is CASIYRRGLYEQYF. The DNA of the CDR3 is TGTGCCAGCATCTACAGGAGGGGGCTCTACGAGCAGTACTTC.

This clonotype has ten or more counts. The CDR3 nucleotides are TGTGCCAGCAGCGTCATCGGGACAGGGGGATCAGATACGCAGTATTTT. Its translation is CASSVIGTGGSDTQYF. The V gene is TRBV11-2, the J gene TRBJ2-3, with 11 bases lining up with TRBD1. The germline V gene has CDR1 SGHAT and CDR2 FQNNGV. V lost 5 bases, J lost 4 bases, and 8 bases stayed unmatched. CDR3 length: 16 amino acids.

This sequence joins TRBV5-6 and TRBJ1-2, with a possible D match to TRBD1 (5 bases). V was pared by 0 bases and J by 10 bases, with 10 bases between. CDR3 length: 12 amino acids. CDR1 SGHDT and CDR2 YYEEEE come from the germline V gene. CDR3 in amino acids: CASSLGRDDYTF. The CDR3 DNA sequence: TGTGCCAGCAGCTTGGGCAGGGATGACTACACCTTC.

This clonotype appeared a few times. The rearrangement joins TRBV6-5 to TRBJ2-2, with 12 bases aligning to TRBD2. This CDR3 is built from 17 residues. CDR1 is MNHEY, CDR2 SVGAGI, per germline. Trimming took 4 bases from V and 4 from J; bases not matched to a gene: 7. This chain's CDR3 is CASSLLAGGSGTGELFF. The DNA for the CDR3 is TGTGCCAGCAGTTTACTAGCGGGGGGTTCGGGCACCGGGGAGCTGTTTTTT.

This clonotype was observed a few times. V gene TRBV11-2 combines with J gene TRBJ1-6; D call uncertain. The CDR3 runs to 11 residues. In germline, CDR1 is SGHAT, CDR2 FQNNGV. The V end was cut by 6 bases, the J end by 7 bases, with 4 bases between. Here the CDR3 DNA reads TGTGCCAGCAGGCAGAATTCACCCCTCCACTTT. The encoded protein is CASRQNSPLHF.

V and J are TRBV20-1 and TRBJ2-7, with D unclear. V lost 5 bases, J lost 3 bases, and 5 bases lay in between. This CDR3 is 10 amino acids long. Looked up from germline, CDR1 is DFQATT and CDR2 is SNEGSKA (reference sequence). The CDR3 sequence: CSAHIYEQYF. The CDR3 DNA sequence: TGCAGTGCTCATATCTACGAGCAGTACTTC.

This clonotype was detected ten times or more. The chain carries TRBV28 and TRBJ2-3, with 8 bases identical to TRBD2. Trimming at V came to 6 bases and at J to 4 bases, leaving 15 bases not matched to a gene. CDR1 is MDHEN, CDR2 SYDVKM, per germline. This CDR3 has 17 amino acids. The CDR3 loop is CASSGAGVIALPDTQYF. CDR3 DNA: TGTGCCAGCAGCGGAGCGGGAGTTATAGCCCTCCCAGATACGCAGTATTTT.

V and J are TRBV19 and TRBJ1-2, with TRBD1 identical over 10 bases. In germline, CDR1 is LNHDA, CDR2 SQIVND (reference sequence). This CDR3 has 15 residues. V trimming: 1 base; J trimming: 4 bases; junction bases outside the gene matches: 3. In nucleotides, the CDR3 is TGTGCCAGTAGTATAGGTCGGACAGGGGGCTATGGCTACACCTTC. Encoded protein: CASSIGRTGGYGYTF.

The V call is TRBV5-1, the J call TRBJ1-5; 9 bases map to TRBD1. CDR1 and CDR2 (germline): SGHRS, YFSETQ. This CDR3 contains 15 residues. Unmatched junction bases numbered 8, after V lost 4 bases and J lost 6 bases. The CDR3 sequence is CASSTGQGSSQPQHF. The CDR3 DNA reads as TGCGCCAGCAGCACGGGACAGGGCTCTTCTCAGCCCCAGCATTTT.

Ten or more counts support this clonotype. The CDR3 loop is CSARVAGRDVNEQFF. CDR3 nucleotide sequence: TGCAGTGCTAGAGTCGCGGGGCGCGATGTCAATGAGCAGTTCTTC. This chain joins TRBV20-1 and TRBJ2-1; tentative D call: TRBD2 (6 bases). Trimming removed 1 base from V and 6 bases from J, with 16 bases in between. Germline CDR1 DFQATT, CDR2 SNEGSKA (reference sequence). The CDR3 length is 15 residues.

This clonotype was observed many times. The rearrangement links TRBV7-2 to TRBJ2-7; TRBD2 matches 8 bases. The CDR3 covers 15 residues. Germline CDR1 and CDR2: SGHTA and FQGNSA. With 5 bases clipped from V and 7 bases from J, the junction kept 13 bases outside the gene matches. The CDR3, as DNA: TGTGCCAGCAGCCCCTTGCGGGGGGTCGCTCAGGAGCAGTACTTC. It yields the protein CASSPLRGVAQEQYF.

CDR3 DNA: TGTGCCAGCAGTAGTAACCGGGACTTCCCCACAGATACGCAGTATTTT. Encoded protein: CASSSNRDFPTDTQYF. The rearrangement links TRBV12-3 or TRBV12-4 to TRBJ2-3; possible D gene TRBD2, 6 bases. CDR3 length equals 16 residues. Deletions cut 5 bases from V and 2 bases from J, with 17 bases between.

The gene calls are TRBV7-2 and TRBJ2-6; D might be TRBD2 (6 bases). The CDR3 is 18 amino acids. Per the germline V gene, CDR1 is SGHTA and CDR2 is FQGNSA. V lost 1 base, J lost 6 bases, and 19 bases lay in between. The CDR3 loop is CASSLGGTLWSKANVLTF. CDR3 nucleotide sequence: TGTGCCAGCAGCTTAGGAGGGACTCTTTGGAGCAAGGCCAACGTCCTGACTTTC. Drawing the rest from reference TRBV7-2 and TRBJ2-6, the complete variable domain is GAGVSQSPSNKVTEKGKDVELRCDPISGHTALYWYRQSLGQGLEFLIYFQGNSAPDKSGLPSDRFSAERTGGSVSTLTIQRTQQEDSAVYLCASSLGGTLWSKANVLTFGAGSRLTVL.

At least ten counts were recorded for this clonotype. The chain links TRBV30 to TRBJ2-7; tentative D call: TRBD2 (5 bases). Trimming pared 3 bases from V and 9 bases from J, leaving 15 bases between. CDR3 length: 12 residues. Germline CDR1 and CDR2: GTSNPN and SVGIG (reference sequence). The CDR3 loop reads CAWRSGSDAQYF. CDR3 in DNA: TGTGCCTGGAGAAGCGGTTCGGATGCGCAGTACTTC.

The chain is built from TRBV24-1 and TRBJ2-4, with D tentatively TRBD2 (7 bases). CDR3 length equals 15 residues. In germline, CDR1 is KGHDR, CDR2 SFDVKD. V was shortened by 8 bases and J by 6 bases, with 19 bases between the two germline ends. In nucleotides, the CDR3 is TGTGCCACCAATTTTCGGGGGGCCGGTCGAAACATTCAGTACTTC. Translation: CATNFRGAGRNIQYF.

This clonotype has at least ten counts. V gene TRBV7-2 combines with J gene TRBJ2-3; D gene ambiguous. Germline-derived CDR1 and CDR2 are SGHTA and FQGNSA. CDR3 length: 17 amino acids. V gave up 4 bases and J gave up 0 bases, with 17 bases separating them. In DNA, the CDR3 is TGTGCCAGCAGCTCGCCCTCCCGGGCACTTAGCACAGATACGCAGTATTTT. Amino acids: CASSSPSRALSTDTQYF.

This chain connects TRBV29-1 to TRBJ1-2; D is uncertain. Germline V CDR1 and CDR2: SQVTM, ANQGSEA. This CDR3 contains 16 residues. Trimming cost V 4 bases and J 0 bases, with 18 bases left between them. The CDR3, as DNA: TGCAGCGTTGCCCTATTTGACACAGAATCTAACTATGGCTACACCTTC. Residues: CSVALFDTESNYGYTF.

This clonotype was seen repeatedly, ten times or more. The chain couples TRBV28 to TRBJ1-4; D not resolved. There are 15 residues in the CDR3. Germline assignment: CDR1 MDHEN and CDR2 SYDVKM. Trimming removed 4 bases at V and 4 bases at J, with 13 bases between. Here the CDR3 DNA reads TGTGCCAGCAGTTCCTCTGCGGCTGATAATGAAAAACTGTTTTTT. It yields the protein CASSSSAADNEKLFF. The full variable domain, rest sourced from reference TRBV28 and TRBJ1-4, is DVKVTQSSRYLVKRTGEKVFLECVQDMDHENMFWYRQDPGLGLRLIYFSYDVKMKEKGDIPEGYSVSREKKERFSLILESASTNQTSMYLCASSSSAADNEKLFFGSGTQLSVL.

The chain recombines TRBV4-1 with TRBJ2-7, with D possibly being TRBD2 (5 bases). The end of the DNA is better explained by TRBJ2-1, so the J call may be wrong. In germline, CDR1 is MGHRA, CDR2 YSYEKL. CDR3 length equals 14 residues. The CDR3 protein is CASSSGRGSYEQFF. In DNA, the CDR3 is TGCGCCAGCAGCTCTGGACGGGGTTCCTACGAGCAGTTCTTC.

About this clonotype itself: Its ends do not fully match the called genes, so a read error is possible. DNA of the CDR3: TGTGCCAGCAGCCAATACAGGGGCGACGAGCGGTACTTC. Amino acid sequence: CASSQYRGDERYF. This chain joins TRBV3-1 and TRBJ2-7, with 7 bases that match TRBD1. In germline, CDR1 is LGHDT, CDR2 YNNKEL (reference sequence). The length of the CDR3 is 13 residues.

This clonotype has only a few counts. The chain is built from TRBV19 and TRBJ2-2; D is unclear. The CDR3 consists of 15 residues. Germline-derived CDR1 and CDR2 are LNHDA and SQIVND (reference sequence). V lost 7 bases to trimming and J lost 2 bases, with 14 bases between them. The CDR3, as DNA: TGTGCCAGTACCCTTGCCCCCCCCAACACCGGGGAGCTGTTTTTT. Protein: CASTLAPPNTGELFF.

Ten or more counts support this clonotype. Written as DNA, the CDR3 is TGTGCCAGCAGTGCGAGATATGGCTACACCTTC. Its translation: CASSARYGYTF. The chain links TRBV28 to TRBJ1-2, with no clear D. The CDR3 is made up of 11 amino acids. Trimming removed 5 bases from V and 5 bases from J, with 6 bases in between. The germline V gene encodes CDR1 MDHEN and CDR2 SYDVKM.

This clonotype was seen at least ten times. V is TRBV12-5 and J is TRBJ2-1, with 9 bases that match TRBD2. After removal of 7 bases from V and 2 bases from J, the junction contained 9 bases not matched to a gene. The CDR3 has 16 residues. Germline lookup yields CDR1 LGHNT and CDR2 FRNRAP. The CDR3 DNA follows: TGTGCTAGTGCCCCGGGCTCTAGCGGGACCTACAATGAGCAGTTCTTC. It specifies CASAPGSSGTYNEQFF. Together with reference TRBV12-5 and TRBJ2-1, the CDR3 gives the full variable domain: DARVTQTPRHKVTEMGQEVTMRCQPILGHNTVFWYRQTMMQGLELLAYFRNRAPLDDSGMPKDRFSAEMPDATLATLKIQPSEPRDSAVYFCASAPGSSGTYNEQFFGPGTRLTVL.